The 12 T cell receptor beta chains reported below all come from one sample, sequenced in a study of identifying expanded T cells in peripheral blood. TCRdb keeps only in-frame clones here, not all; method: immunoSEQ multiplex PCR. The data show around 94,000 clones, about 87% seen once. Material: blood. All receptors derive from a person aged 18-70 years in good health.

This chain links TRBV19 with TRBJ2-7; 8 nucleotides align to TRBD1. Germline-derived CDR1 and CDR2 are LNHDA and SQIVND (reference sequence). Unmatched junction bases numbered 6, after V lost 3 bases and J lost 2 bases. This CDR3 has 15 residues. CDR3 amino acids: CASSIFGRGPYEQYF. In DNA, the CDR3 is TGTGCCAGTAGTATCTTCGGCAGGGGGCCCTACGAGCAGTACTTC.

The chain has TRBV5-1 and TRBJ1-1; D ambiguous. CDR3 length: 14 amino acids. Germline V gene sequence: CDR1 SGHRS, CDR2 YFSETQ. V was cut by 4 bases and J by 1 base, with 11 bases left in between. CDR3 amino acids: CASSPQEGNTEAFF. The CDR3 DNA sequence: TGCGCCAGCAGCCCCCAGGAGGGGAACACTGAAGCTTTCTTT.

This clone was found once. The chain couples TRBV14 to TRBJ2-7; D unclear. The CDR3 is 13 amino acids. Germline lookup yields CDR1 SGHDN and CDR2 FVKESK. Trimming took off 1 base at V and 7 bases at J, with 11 bases between the two ends. The DNA of the CDR3 is TGTGCCAGCAGCCAAGTCCACCGCTTGGAGCAGTACTTC. It is translated as CASSQVHRLEQYF. The full variable domain, its missing parts supplied by reference TRBV14 and TRBJ2-7, is EAGVTQFPSHSVIEKGQTVTLRCDPISGHDNLYWYRRVMGKEIKFLLHFVKESKQDESGMPNNRFLAERTGGTYSTLKVQPAELEDSGVYFCASSQVHRLEQYFGPGTRLTVT.

This sequence joins TRBV2 and TRBJ2-3; D is possibly TRBD1 (5 bases). The CDR3 is made up of 12 amino acids. Trimming left V 7 bases short and J 6 bases short, with 11 bases between. Germline V gene sequence: CDR1 SNHLY, CDR2 FYNNEI. CDR3 nucleotides: TGTGCCAGCAACAGGTTAAGGGATACGCAGTATTTT. This codes for CASNRLRDTQYF.

This clone occurred a few times. The CDR3 nucleotides read TGTGCCAGCAGTTACCGGGACAGGGATGGCTACACCTTC. It encodes CASSYRDRDGYTF. The chain is built from TRBV6-5 and TRBJ1-2, with 9 nucleotides matching TRBD1. V trimming: 2 bases; J trimming: 6 bases; junction bases outside the gene matches: 1. Germline CDR1 is MNHEY and CDR2 is SVGAGI. The CDR3 is 13 amino acids.

The J gene is TRBJ2-2, the V gene TRBV6-5; the D gene is possibly TRBD2 (5 bases). The CDR3 is made up of 14 amino acids. Trimming shortened V by 6 bases and J by 6 bases, and 14 bases separated the two germline ends. Germline V gene lookup returns CDR1 MNHEY and CDR2 SVGAGI. CDR3 bases: TGTGCCAGCAGGGAAAGTCTAGCCGCCGGGGAGCTGTTTTTT. Its translation: CASRESLAAGELFF.

The rearrangement joins TRBV21-1 to TRBJ1-2; TRBD1 is taken as the D call from the table, unchecked against the DNA. TRBV21-1 is a pseudogene segment. This CDR3 region has 15 residues. The CDR3 protein is CASSKRNDRAYGYTF. The CDR3 coding sequence is TGTGCCAGCAGCAAAAGAAATGACAGGGCCTATGGCTACACCTTC.

The chain is built from TRBV28 and TRBJ1-4, with D possibly being TRBD1 (5 bases). CDR3 length: 15 amino acids. Per the germline V gene, CDR1 is MDHEN and CDR2 is SYDVKM. V lost 8 bases, J lost 4 bases, and 17 bases lay in between. The CDR3 DNA follows: TGTGCCAGCGCCCCTGGGGGGGGTATTAATGAAAAACTGTTTTTT. Translated, it gives CASAPGGGINEKLFF.

The chain is built from TRBV7-9 and TRBJ1-5; D is possibly TRBD1 (5 bases). CDR3 length: 13 residues. CDR1 is SEHNR, CDR2 FQNEAQ, per germline (reference sequence). V was cut by 5 bases and J by 6 bases, with 11 bases left in between. The CDR3 loop is CASSLMGGQPQHF. The CDR3 coding sequence is TGTGCCAGCAGCCTAATGGGGGGTCAGCCCCAGCATTTT. Full variable domain (missing parts from reference TRBV7-9 and TRBJ1-5): DTGVSQNPRHKITKRGQNVTFRCDPISEHNRLYWYRQTLGQGPEFLTYFQNEAQLEKSRLLSDRFSAERPKGSFSTLEIQRTEQGDSAMYLCASSLMGGQPQHFGDGTRLSIL.

The chain uses TRBV11-3 and TRBJ2-7; tentatively, D is TRBD1 (6 bases). CDR3 length: 13 amino acids. The V end was cut by 5 bases, the J end by 3 bases, with 11 bases between. Germline V CDR1 and CDR2: SGHNT, YENEEA. The CDR3 is CASSPQTGYEQYF. CDR3 bases: TGTGCCAGCAGCCCCCAGACAGGCTACGAGCAGTACTTC.

The V gene is TRBV7-8, the J gene TRBJ2-7, with a tentative D call TRBD2 (6 bases). The length of the CDR3 is 16 residues. Looked up from germline, CDR1 is SGHVS and CDR2 is FQNEAQ. Trimming pared 1 base from V and 9 bases from J, leaving 22 bases between. In DNA form, the CDR3 reads TGTGCCAGCAGCTTAGAAGTTTGGGGACTCTGGGTACGGCAGTACTTC. This encodes CASSLEVWGLWVRQYF.

In nucleotides, the CDR3 is TGTGCCAGCTCACCAAGCAGGGAAGCCTACGAGCAGTACTTC. Its translation is CASSPSREAYEQYF. The chain combines TRBV18 with TRBJ2-7; tentative D call: TRBD1 (5 bases). V was shortened by 2 bases and J by 2 bases, with 10 bases between the two germline ends. In germline, CDR1 is KGHSH, CDR2 LQKENI. This CDR3 region has 14 residues.